These 10 T cell receptor beta chains originate from one sample sequenced in a study of identical twins. TCRdb ran MiXCR on the 5' RACE reads and lists one entry per CDR3 protein. Among some 590,000 distinct CDR3 sequences listed, roughly 9.5% were seen once. Separately, the same data were catalogued under a study of yellow fever vaccine responses in identical twins.

Source material: PBMCs. The receptor set was obtained from a woman aged 18-29 years in good health.

This clonotype occurred many times. The rearrangement uses TRBV4-1 and TRBJ2-7; D not certain. The CDR3 runs to 13 residues. Trimming left V 0 bases short and J 4 bases short, with 7 bases between. Germline CDR1 and CDR2: MGHRA and YSYEKL. The chain's CDR3 is CASSQDPFYEQYF. The CDR3 coding sequence is TGCGCCAGCAGCCAAGATCCTTTTTACGAGCAGTACTTC.

This clonotype was counted ten times or more. This sequence joins TRBV20-1 and TRBJ2-1; weak D call: TRBD2 (6 bases). Germline CDR1 DFQATT, CDR2 SNEGSKA (reference sequence). This CDR3 contains 14 residues. V gave up 1 base and J gave up 8 bases, with 15 bases separating them. The CDR3 DNA follows: TGCAGTGCTAGAGCTGTCCTAGCGTCCGATGAGCAGTTCTTC. Amino acids: CSARAVLASDEQFF.

This clonotype was seen a handful of times. The genes are TRBV28 and TRBJ2-1; 13 bases fit TRBD2. Germline V gene data show CDR1 as MDHEN and CDR2 as SYDVKM. This CDR3 is built from 16 residues. Losses at the gene ends were 6 bases for V and 7 bases for J; bases not matched to a gene: 9. This chain's CDR3 is CASSPTSGRGYNEQFF. In DNA, the CDR3 is TGTGCCAGCAGCCCCACTAGCGGGAGGGGTTATAATGAGCAGTTCTTC.

This clonotype has a count of ten or more. The chain joins TRBV29-1 to TRBJ2-5; D gene unclear. The CDR3 contains 12 residues. V lost 3 bases and J lost 5, with 10 bases in between. The germline gives CDR1 SQVTM, CDR2 ANQGSEA. The CDR3 region is CSVELGRETQYF. CDR3 DNA: TGCAGCGTTGAGTTGGGTAGGGAGACCCAGTACTTC.

The table lists this clonotype with many counts. V is TRBV12-3 or TRBV12-4 and J is TRBJ2-7, with 10 bases fitting TRBD1. V lost 3 bases and J lost 3; bases outside the gene matches: 2. The CDR3 is 14 residues long. CDR3 bases: TGTGCCAGCAGTTTTGGGGACAGGGGCTACGAGCAGTACTTC. This sequence encodes CASSFGDRGYEQYF.

On this clonotype: This may come from a read error, since a much larger clone is one base off. The gene calls are TRBV20-1 and TRBJ2-7, with D unresolved. From germline, CDR1 is DFQATT and CDR2 SNEGSKA (reference sequence). The length of the CDR3 is 13 residues. The germline V and J ends were trimmed by 1 base and 2 bases, with 9 bases remaining between them. The CDR3 DNA reads TGCAGTGCTAGAGGGCAGCTGGCCTACGAGCAGTACTTC. This codes for CSARGQLAYEQYF.

The rearrangement uses TRBV5-6 and TRBJ2-4, with 9 bases fitting TRBD1. CDR1 is SGHDT and CDR2 is YYEEEE in the germline V gene. The CDR3 is made up of 16 amino acids. V was pared by 0 bases and J by 5 bases, with 6 bases of the junction left unmatched. CDR3 loop: CASSLAFRQGENIQYF. The CDR3 nucleotides are TGTGCCAGCAGCTTGGCCTTTAGACAGGGGGAAAACATTCAGTACTTC.

This clonotype was seen more than once but under ten times. The J gene is TRBJ2-1, the V gene TRBV6-2 or TRBV6-3; 10 positions agree with TRBD2. With V trimmed by 7 bases and J by 2 bases, 8 bases remained unmatched. The germline CDR1 and CDR2 sequences are MNHEY and SVGEGT. The CDR3 runs to 16 residues. CDR3 residues: CASNYLAGGPYNEQFF. The DNA for the CDR3 is TGTGCCAGCAACTACTTAGCGGGAGGCCCCTACAATGAGCAGTTCTTC.

The rearrangement joins TRBV7-9 to TRBJ1-6; D gene unclear. From germline, CDR1 is SEHNR and CDR2 FQNEAQ (reference sequence). V was trimmed by 0 bases and J by 10 bases, leaving 7 bases between them. The CDR3 is 13 residues long. CDR3 region: CASSLAPGSPLHF. CDR3 sequence (DNA): TGTGCCAGCAGCTTAGCGCCTGGGTCACCCCTCCACTTT.

The chain has TRBV3-1 and TRBJ2-2, with 8 bases that match TRBD2. V gave up 2 bases and J gave up 3 bases; unmatched junction bases: 5. Germline CDR1 reads LGHDT; CDR2 reads YNNKEL (reference sequence). The CDR3 sequence is 16 residues long. The CDR3: CASSQRLAGHTGELFF. The DNA of the CDR3 is TGTGCCAGCAGCCAACGGCTAGCGGGCCACACCGGGGAGCTGTTTTTT.